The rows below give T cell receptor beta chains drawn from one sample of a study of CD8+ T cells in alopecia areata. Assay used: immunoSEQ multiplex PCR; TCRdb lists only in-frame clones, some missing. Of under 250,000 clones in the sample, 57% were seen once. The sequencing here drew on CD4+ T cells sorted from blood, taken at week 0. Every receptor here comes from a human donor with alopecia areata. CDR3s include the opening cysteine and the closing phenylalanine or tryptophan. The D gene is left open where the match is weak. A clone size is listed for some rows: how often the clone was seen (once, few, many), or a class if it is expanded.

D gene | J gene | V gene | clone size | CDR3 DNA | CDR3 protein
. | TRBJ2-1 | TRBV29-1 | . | TGCAGCGTCCGGACCGGTCATTCCTACAATGAGCAGTTCTTC | CSVRTGHSYNEQFF
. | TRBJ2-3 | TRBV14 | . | TGTGCCAGCAGCAAACAGGGTGTGGTGTGGACAGATACGCAGTATTTT | CASSKQGVVWTDTQYF
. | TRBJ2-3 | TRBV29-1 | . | TGCAGCGTTGGTCGTCTCTCGGGGACAGATACGCAGTATTTT | CSVGRLSGTDTQYF
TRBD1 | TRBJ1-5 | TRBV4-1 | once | TGCGCCAGCAGCCGCGGGACAGAAATAAATCAGCCCCAGCATTTT | CASSRGTEINQPQHF
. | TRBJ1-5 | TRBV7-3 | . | TGTGCCAGCAGCTTATCACAGGGCCAGCCCCAGCATTTT | CASSLSQGQPQHF
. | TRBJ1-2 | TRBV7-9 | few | TGTGCCAGCAGCAGAGGGGACGGTCAAGAAAATGGCTACACCTTC | CASSRGDGQENGYTF
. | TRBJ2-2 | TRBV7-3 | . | TGTGCCAGCAGCCTTATGAACACCGGGGAGCTGTTTTTT | CASSLMNTGELFF
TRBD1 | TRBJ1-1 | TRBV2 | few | TGTGCCAGCATTCTTCAGGGGGTGAGCACTGAAGCTTTCTTT | CASILQGVSTEAFF
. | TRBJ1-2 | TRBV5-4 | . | TGTGCCAGCAGCTCGGGACTGAACCTTTATGGCTACACCTTC | CASSSGLNLYGYTF
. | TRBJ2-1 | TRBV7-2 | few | TGTGCCAGCAGGGGGGTGTCCGATGAGCAGTTCTTC | CASRGVSDEQFF
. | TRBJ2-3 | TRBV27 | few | TGTGCCAGCAGTTTCGCCGCGAAGAGGGGGGATACGCAGTATTTT | CASSFAAKRGDTQYF
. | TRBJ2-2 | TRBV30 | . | TGTGCCTGGTCCCTTGCGGGAACGAACACCGGGGAGCTGTTTTTT | CAWSLAGTNTGELFF
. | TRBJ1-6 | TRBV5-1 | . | TGCGCCAGCAGCTTGGAGGACAATTCACCCCTCCACTTT | CASSLEDNSPLHF
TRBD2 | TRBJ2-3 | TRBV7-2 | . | TGTGCCAGCAGCTACCGATCCGGGACTAGCGGGAGGGGCACAGATACGCAGTATTTT | CASSYRSGTSGRGTDTQYF
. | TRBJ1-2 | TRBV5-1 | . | TGCGCCAGCAGCTTCACAGGTCCTAACTATGGCTACACCTTC | CASSFTGPNYGYTF
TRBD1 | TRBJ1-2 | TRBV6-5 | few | TGTGCCAGCAGCCCGACAGGGTCCGGGTATGGCTACACCTTC | CASSPTGSGYGYTF
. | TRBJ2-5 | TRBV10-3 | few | TGTGCCATCAGTGACTCGGGACTCCTACAAGAGACCCAGTACTTC | CAISDSGLLQETQYF
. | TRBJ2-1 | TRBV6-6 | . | TGTGCCAGCAGTCCGGACTTACGAAGGGGCAATGAGCAGTTCTTC | CASSPDLRRGNEQFF
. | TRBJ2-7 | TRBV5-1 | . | TGCGCCAGCAGCTTCTCCGACGAGCAGTACTTC | CASSFSDEQYF
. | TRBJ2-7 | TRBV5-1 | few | TGCGCCAGCAGCTTGGCGACGGGCGCGGCCTACGAGCAGTACTTC | CASSLATGAAYEQYF
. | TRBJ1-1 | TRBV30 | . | TGTGCCGGTAACAGGGACTTGATGAACACTGAAGCTTTCTTT | CAGNRDLMNTEAFF
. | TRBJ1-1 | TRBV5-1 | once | TGCGCCAGCAGCCTGACCCCTAACACTGAAGCTTTCTTT | CASSLTPNTEAFF
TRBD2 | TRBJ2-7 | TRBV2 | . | TGTGCCAGCAGTGAATTTGGGACTAGCGCCTCTGAGCAGTACTTC | CASSEFGTSASEQYF
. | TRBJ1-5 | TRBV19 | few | TGTGCCACGGCCGGAGGGGGGGGCGAGGCGCCCCAGCATTTT | CATAGGGGEAPQHF
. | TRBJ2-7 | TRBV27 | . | TGTGCCAGCAGTTTATCGTACCCAGCCGACGAGCAGTACTTC | CASSLSYPADEQYF
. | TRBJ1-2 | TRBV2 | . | TGTGCCAGCAGCGGGGACAAGAACTATGGCTACACCTTC | CASSGDKNYGYTF
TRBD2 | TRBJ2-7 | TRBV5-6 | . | TGTGCCAGCAGCTTGTCGTTGGGACTAGCGGGGACCGAGGACGAGCAGTACTTC | CASSLSLGLAGTEDEQYF
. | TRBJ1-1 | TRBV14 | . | TGTGCCAGCAGCCAACAGGGCGTACCTTTGGCTTTCTTT | CASSQQGVPLAFF
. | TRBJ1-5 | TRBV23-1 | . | TGCGCCAGCAGTCAATCGGAAACAGCCACTCAGCCCCAGCATTTT | CASSQSETATQPQHF
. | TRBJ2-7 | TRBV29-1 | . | TGCAGCGCCGGGGACACCTTCTACGAGCAGTACTTC | CSAGDTFYEQYF
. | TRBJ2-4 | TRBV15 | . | TGTGCCACCAGCCAAAGGAGTCCCAAAAACATTCAGTACTTC | CATSQRSPKNIQYF
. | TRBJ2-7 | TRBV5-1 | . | TGCGCCAGCAGCTTGGGACAGGAATCGCGCTACGAGCAGTACTTC | CASSLGQESRYEQYF
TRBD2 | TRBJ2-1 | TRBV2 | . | TGTGCCAGCATGGGCGGGAGGGCCAGTGAGCAGTTCTTC | CASMGGRASEQFF
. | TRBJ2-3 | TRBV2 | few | TGTGCCAGCAGGATACAGGCTCTCGGCACAGATACGCAGTATTTT | CASRIQALGTDTQYF
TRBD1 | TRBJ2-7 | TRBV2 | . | TGTGCCAGCAGTGGGGGACAGGGCAGCTTCACCTACGAGCAGTACTTC | CASSGGQGSFTYEQYF
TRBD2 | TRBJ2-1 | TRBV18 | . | TGTGCCAGCTCACCGGCCCGGGGGGAAGCGGCCTACAATGAGCAGTTCTTC | CASSPARGEAAYNEQFF
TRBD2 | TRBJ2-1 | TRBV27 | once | TGTGCCAGCAGTTTAGGGAGGGTGAGCTCCTACAATGAGCAGTTCTTC | CASSLGRVSSYNEQFF
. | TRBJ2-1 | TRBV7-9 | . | TGTGCCAGCAGCTACGGGAGAGGTGAGCAGTTCTTC | CASSYGRGEQFF
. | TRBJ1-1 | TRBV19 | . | TGTGCCAGTACAGGGACTGAAGCTTTCTTT | CASTGTEAFF
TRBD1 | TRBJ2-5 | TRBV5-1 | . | TGCGCCAGCAGCCGGGACAGAACTTCCCAAGAGACCCAGTACTTC | CASSRDRTSQETQYF
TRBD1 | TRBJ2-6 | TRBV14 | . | TGTGCCAGCAGCCAAAAGGGGGCGCGTGGGGCCAACGTCCTGACTTTC | CASSQKGARGANVLTF
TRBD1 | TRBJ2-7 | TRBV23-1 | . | TGCGCCAGGGGAGACCGGGACAGAGCCTACGAGCAGTACTTC | CARGDRDRAYEQYF
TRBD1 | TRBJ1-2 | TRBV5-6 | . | TGTGCCAGCCTCCCGGACAGGGGGCAAAAAGATGGCTACACCTTC | CASLPDRGQKDGYTF
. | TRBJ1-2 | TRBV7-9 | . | TGTGCCAGCAGCTTAGCACTCCAGAACTATGGCTACACCTTC | CASSLALQNYGYTF
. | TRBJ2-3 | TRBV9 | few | TGTGCCAGCAGCGTAGGAGACGGAGGGGATACGCAGTATTTT | CASSVGDGGDTQYF
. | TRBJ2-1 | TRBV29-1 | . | TGCAGCGTTACCTTGAGCTCCTACAATGAGCAGTTCTTC | CSVTLSSYNEQFF
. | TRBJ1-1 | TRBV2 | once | TGTGCCAGCAGTCCCCGTGGGGGGGCGAACACTGAAGCTTTCTTT | CASSPRGGANTEAFF
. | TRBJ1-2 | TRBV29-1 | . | TGCAGCGTTGGTGGGGCTGATGGCTACACCTTC | CSVGGADGYTF
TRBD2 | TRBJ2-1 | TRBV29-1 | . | TGCAGCGCGCCATTAGCGGGGGGCTTCAATGAGCAGTTCTTC | CSAPLAGGFNEQFF
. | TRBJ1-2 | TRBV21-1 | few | TGTGCCAGCAGCAAAGATCCCAGGGGCGACTATGGCTACACCTTC | CASSKDPRGDYGYTF
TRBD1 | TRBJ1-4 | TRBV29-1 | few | TGCAGCGAGACAGGGCGGAATGAAAAACTGTTTTTT | CSETGRNEKLFF
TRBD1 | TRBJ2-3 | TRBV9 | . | TGTGCCAGCAGCGTAGCGGGACAGGGGCGCTACACAGATACGCAGTATTTT | CASSVAGQGRYTDTQYF
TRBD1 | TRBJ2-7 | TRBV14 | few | TGTGCCAGCAGCCAAGACAAGAGGGGGCAGTCGGCCGAGCAGTACTTC | CASSQDKRGQSAEQYF